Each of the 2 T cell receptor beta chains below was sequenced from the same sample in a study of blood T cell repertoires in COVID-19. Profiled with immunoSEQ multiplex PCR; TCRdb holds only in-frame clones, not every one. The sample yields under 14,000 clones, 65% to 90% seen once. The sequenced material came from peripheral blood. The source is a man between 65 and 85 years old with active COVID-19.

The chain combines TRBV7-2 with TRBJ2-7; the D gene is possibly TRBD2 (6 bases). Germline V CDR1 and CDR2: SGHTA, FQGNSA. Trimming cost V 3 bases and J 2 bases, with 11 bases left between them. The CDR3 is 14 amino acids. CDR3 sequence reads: CASSFSSVTYEQYF. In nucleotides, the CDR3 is TGTGCCAGCAGCTTCTCTAGCGTAACCTACGAGCAGTACTTC.

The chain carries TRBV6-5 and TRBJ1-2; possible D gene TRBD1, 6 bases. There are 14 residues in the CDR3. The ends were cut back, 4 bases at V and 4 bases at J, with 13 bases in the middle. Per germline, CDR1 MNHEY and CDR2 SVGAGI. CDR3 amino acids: CASSSVGAPYGYTF. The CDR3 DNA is TGTGCCAGCAGTTCCGTGGGGGCCCCCTATGGCTACACCTTC.